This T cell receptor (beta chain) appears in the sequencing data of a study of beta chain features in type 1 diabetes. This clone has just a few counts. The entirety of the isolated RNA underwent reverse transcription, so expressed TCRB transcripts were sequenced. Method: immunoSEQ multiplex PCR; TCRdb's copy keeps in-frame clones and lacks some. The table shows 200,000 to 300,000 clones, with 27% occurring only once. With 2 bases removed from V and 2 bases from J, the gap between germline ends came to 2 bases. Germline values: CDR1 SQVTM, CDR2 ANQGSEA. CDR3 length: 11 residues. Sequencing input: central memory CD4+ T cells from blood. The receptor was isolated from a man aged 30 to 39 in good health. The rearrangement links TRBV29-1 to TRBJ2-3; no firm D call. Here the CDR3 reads CSVELTDTQYF. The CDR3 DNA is TGCAGCGTTGAACTCACAGATACGCAGTATTTT.